This T cell receptor beta chain derives from a study of T cell responses to AZD1222 COVID-19 vaccine. The J segment lost 5 bases and the V segment lost 7 bases, leaving 8 bases of the junction unmatched. The CDR3 sequence is 15 residues long. Germline V gene data show CDR1 as LNHDA and CDR2 as SQIVND (reference sequence). Data came from immunoSEQ multiplex PCR; TCRdb stores just in-frame clones and leaves some out. The sample consists of roughly 170,000 clones, 70% to 90% of them appearing once. The receptor comes from an adult in good health. Sequencing used peripheral blood, obtained on day 0 of AZD1222 vaccination. The chain recombines TRBV19 with TRBJ2-1; TRBD2 agrees at 10 bases. CDR3 loop: CASKNSGGPNNEQFF. The CDR3 DNA follows: TGTGCCAGTAAAAATAGCGGGGGGCCCAACAATGAGCAGTTCTTC.